This is a list of T cell receptor beta chains from one sample in a study of beta chain features in type 1 diabetes. Data came from immunoSEQ multiplex PCR; TCRdb stores just in-frame clones and leaves some out. The table lists under 150,000 clones, approximately 15% of them singletons. The sample comprised central memory CD4+ T cells from blood. The receptors stem from a man younger than 30 with type 1 diabetes. Each CDR3 is given with its conserved first and last residue. D genes are given only for firm matches. Only some rows state a clone size, as once, few, many or a class for expanded clones.

v_call	j_call	d_call	clone_size	cdr3_aa	cdr3_nt
TRBV30	TRBJ1-1	-	-	CAWRTGTFGSEAFF	TGTGCCTGGAGAACCGGGACATTTGGTTCAGAAGCTTTCTTT
TRBV29-1	TRBJ2-5	TRBD1	-	CSVATGIILEETQYF	TGCAGCGTCGCGACAGGGATAATCTTGGAAGAGACCCAGTACTTC
TRBV6-1	TRBJ2-1	TRBD1	-	CASRDSSYNEQFF	TGTGCCAGCCGGGACAGCTCCTACAATGAGCAGTTCTTC
TRBV5-1	TRBJ1-1	-	-	CASSPSRASTPWDTEAFF	TGCGCCAGCAGCCCGTCCCGGGCGTCAACCCCCTGGGACACTGAAGCTTTCTTT
TRBV2	TRBJ1-1	TRBD1	-	CASSEPGQWGEAFF	TGTGCCAGCAGTGAACCGGGACAGTGGGGTGAAGCTTTCTTT
TRBV5-1	TRBJ2-7	TRBD2	-	CASNLAGDNEQYF	TGCGCCAGCAACCTAGCGGGAGATAACGAGCAGTACTTC
TRBV30	TRBJ1-1	-	few	CAWTGTANTEAFF	TGTGCCTGGACCGGGACTGCGAACACTGAAGCTTTCTTT
TRBV11-1	TRBJ2-1	TRBD2	-	CASSFDKLAGGEQFF	TGTGCCAGCAGCTTTGACAAACTAGCGGGAGGGGAGCAGTTCTTC
TRBV30	TRBJ1-5	-	few	CAWSHAGFNQPQHF	TGTGCCTGGAGCCACGCAGGGTTCAATCAGCCCCAGCATTTT
TRBV30	TRBJ2-1	TRBD2	-	CASGLAGYNEQFF	TGTGCCTCGGGACTAGCGGGTTACAATGAGCAGTTCTTC
TRBV4-3	TRBJ2-3	TRBD1	few	CASSQEVPTGIRVDTQYF	TGCGCCAGCAGCCAAGAGGTCCCGACAGGGATTAGAGTGGATACGCAGTATTTT
TRBV9	TRBJ2-5	-	once	CASSGTYRAQETQYF	TGTGCCAGCAGCGGGACCTACAGGGCACAAGAGACCCAGTACTTC
TRBV29-1	TRBJ1-1	-	-	CSVEGQGWAEAFF	TGCAGCGTTGAAGGGCAGGGATGGGCTGAAGCTTTCTTT
TRBV9	TRBJ2-5	TRBD2	few	CASSNSGQNQETQYF	TGTGCCAGCAGCAATAGCGGGCAAAACCAAGAGACCCAGTACTTC
TRBV30	TRBJ2-7	TRBD1	few	CAWSVLYRGNEQYF	TGTGCCTGGAGTGTACTGTACAGGGGAAACGAGCAGTACTTC
TRBV6-5	TRBJ2-7	TRBD1	-	CASSLPGTDYEQYF	TGTGCCAGCAGCCTACCGGGGACAGACTACGAGCAGTACTTC
TRBV5-1	TRBJ2-5	-	few	CASSLGQETQYF	TGCGCCAGCAGCTTGGGCCAAGAGACCCAGTACTTC
TRBV7-2	TRBJ2-7	TRBD1	few	CASSLQTGGAYEQYF	TGTGCCAGCAGCCTCCAGACAGGGGGCGCATACGAGCAGTACTTC
TRBV5-1	TRBJ1-1	TRBD1	few	CASSSGTGASEAFF	TGCGCCAGCAGCTCCGGGACAGGGGCGAGTGAAGCTTTCTTT
TRBV4-1	TRBJ2-5	-	many	CASSLGREETQYF	TGCGCCAGCAGCTTGGGCAGGGAAGAGACCCAGTACTTC
TRBV28	TRBJ2-7	-	few	CASSLELREQYF	TGTGCCAGCAGTTTAGAGTTGCGCGAGCAGTACTTC
TRBV28	TRBJ2-3	-	few	CASSFSAAADTQYF	TGTGCCAGCAGTTTTTCTGCAGCGGCAGATACGCAGTATTTT
TRBV5-6	TRBJ2-7	-	few	CASSPPGRYYEQYF	TGTGCCAGCAGCCCCCCTGGCCGGTACTACGAGCAGTACTTC
TRBV4-2	TRBJ2-3	-	-	CASSQTPLRGKGGDTQYF	TGTGCCAGCAGCCAAACGCCCCTCAGAGGGAAAGGGGGAGATACGCAGTATTTT
TRBV29-1	TRBJ2-7	-	few	CSVVGLGDEQYF	TGCAGCGTTGTGGGGTTGGGCGACGAGCAGTACTTC
TRBV4-2	TRBJ1-2	-	-	CASSTGGNYGYTF	TGTGCCAGCAGCACAGGAGGGAACTATGGCTACACCTTC
TRBV29-1	TRBJ2-3	-	many	CSVEVDTQYF	TGCAGCGTTGAAGTGGATACGCAGTATTTT
TRBV27	TRBJ2-7	TRBD1	-	CASSLGTVYEQYF	TGTGCCAGCAGTTTAGGGACAGTGTACGAGCAGTACTTC